The T cell receptor (beta chain) described here comes from a study of OX40 agonist ivuxolimab in advanced cancers. General observations from the study: The authors did not determine the antigen specificity of the expanded peripheral T cells.

To note about this clone: Its target is unknown.

The CDR3 runs 11 residues. V lost 1 base and J lost 8, with 5 bases in between. Germline loops: CDR1 LGHNT, CDR2 FRNRAP. Clones were sequenced by immunoSEQ multiplex PCR, and TCRdb holds only the in-frame ones, with some missing. Counted here are approximately 130,000 clones, over 75% occurring once; the ten biggest clones make up 0.85% to 1.4%. The source of this sequence is an adult with an advanced solid tumor such as melanoma, head and neck, liver or kidney cancer. The chain uses TRBV12-5 and TRBJ1-1; D is uncertain. Sequences were derived from CD4+ or CD8+ T cells sorted from blood, sampled in a trial of the OX40 agonist ivuxolimab. CDR3 in amino acids: CASGLDSEAFF. The DNA for the CDR3 is TGTGCTAGTGGTTTGGACTCGGAAGCTTTCTTT.